This T cell receptor (beta chain) was captured by sequencing in a study of T cell responses to AZD1222 COVID-19 vaccine. Study as a whole: The analysis combined second doses at about 4 or about 12 weeks. Study-wide findings and caveats: Nearly half of spike-specific TCRs reportedly target variant regions that are unmutated in the B.1.351 and B.1.1.7 variants.

Per germline, CDR1 GTSNPN and CDR2 SVGIG (reference sequence). V was cut by 8 bases and J by 5 bases, with 18 bases left in between. The CDR3 runs 13 residues. Comment on this clone: Its antigen is currently unknown.

Profiled with immunoSEQ multiplex PCR; TCRdb holds only in-frame clones, not every one. The sample has roughly 130,000 clones, around 84% seen once. Sequenced here: peripheral blood, sampled on day 0 of AZD1222 vaccination. The chain uses TRBV30 and TRBJ1-1, with D possibly matching TRBD1 (5 bases). This clonotype originated in an adult in good health. The DNA for the CDR3 is TGTGCCGCACAAGGGGAGGGATGGACTGAAGCTTTCTTT. It yields the protein CAAQGEGWTEAFF.